The clone carrying this T cell receptor (beta chain) was counted a few times. Its antigen is not known. The germline V gene has CDR1 MNHEY and CDR2 SVGAGI. Trimming cost V 6 bases and J 2 bases; bases outside gene matches: 9. CDR3 length: 15 amino acids. The sample comes from a study of blood T cells in healthy people across ages. Overall study findings and caveats: More naive CD4+ cells and higher diversity were found in long-lived than in aged donors. Unsorted PBMCs prevented conclusive naive versus antigen-experienced comparison.

Together with a sample-barcoded 5' primer, a J-beta primer mix was included in a second PCR lasting roughly 7 to 11 cycles. TCRdb analysed the 5' RACE reads with MiXCR anew, one entry per CDR3 protein. The sample holds about 760,000 distinct CDR3 sequences; about 25% are singletons and the top ten take 9.4%. This same sample was also taken into another study, of T cells of mothers and their children.

The source material was blood. The sequence derives from a boy younger than 18 in good health. The genes are TRBV6-5 and TRBJ2-7, with TRBD1 identical over 8 bases. The CDR3 reads CASSTLRTGPYEQYF. CDR3 DNA: TGTGCCAGCAGCACACTACGGACAGGGCCCTACGAGCAGTACTTC.